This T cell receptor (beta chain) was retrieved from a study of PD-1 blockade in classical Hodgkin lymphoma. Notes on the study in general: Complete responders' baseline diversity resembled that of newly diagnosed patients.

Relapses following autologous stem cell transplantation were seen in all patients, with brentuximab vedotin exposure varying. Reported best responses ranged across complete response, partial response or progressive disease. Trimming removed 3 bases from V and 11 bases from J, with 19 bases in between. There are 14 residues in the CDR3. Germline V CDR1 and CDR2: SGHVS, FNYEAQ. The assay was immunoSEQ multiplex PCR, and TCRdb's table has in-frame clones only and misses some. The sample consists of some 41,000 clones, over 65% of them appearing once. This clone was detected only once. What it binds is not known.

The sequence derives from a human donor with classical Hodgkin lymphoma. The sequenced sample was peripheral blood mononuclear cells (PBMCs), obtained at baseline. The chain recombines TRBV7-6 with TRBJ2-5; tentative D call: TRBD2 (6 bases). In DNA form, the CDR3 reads TGTGCCAGCAGCTTGGCAGCAGGGTCTCGGGAGCAGTACTTC. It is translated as CASSLAAGSREQYF.